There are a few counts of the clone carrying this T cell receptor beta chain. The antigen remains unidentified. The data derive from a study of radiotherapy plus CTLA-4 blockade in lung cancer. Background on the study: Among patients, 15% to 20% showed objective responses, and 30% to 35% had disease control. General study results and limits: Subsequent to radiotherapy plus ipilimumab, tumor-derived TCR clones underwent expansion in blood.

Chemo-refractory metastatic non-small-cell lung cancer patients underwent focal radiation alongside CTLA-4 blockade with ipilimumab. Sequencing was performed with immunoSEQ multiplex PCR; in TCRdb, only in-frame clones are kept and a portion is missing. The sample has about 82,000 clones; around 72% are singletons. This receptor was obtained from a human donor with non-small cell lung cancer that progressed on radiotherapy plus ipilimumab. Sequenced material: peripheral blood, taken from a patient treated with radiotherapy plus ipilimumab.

CDR3 amino acids: CASSYSFTDTQYF. CDR3 DNA: TGTGCCAGCAGTTACTCATTCACAGATACGCAGTATTTT. The chain links TRBV6-6 to TRBJ2-3, with unresolved D. The V end was cut by 0 bases, the J end by 2 bases, with 3 bases between. The CDR3 is 13 residues long. Germline-derived CDR1 and CDR2 are MNHNY and SVGAGI (reference sequence).